These 21 T cell receptor beta chains came from one sample sequenced in a study of CD8+CD57+ T cells in acquired aplastic anemia. TCR beta VDJ and CDR3 profiles were obtained from a genomic DNA template. TCRdb reprocessed the reads with MiXCR, giving one entry per CDR3 protein. This table has 150,000 or so distinct CDR3 sequences, 50% to 75% appearing once. The sequencing sample was made of sorted CD4+, CD8+, or CD8+CD57+ T cells (not recorded which) from PBMCs. These receptor sequences come from a human donor in good health.

This chain connects TRBV20-1 to TRBJ2-5; no firm D call. The CDR3 loop spans 13 amino acids. The V end was cut by 6 bases, the J end by 6 bases, with 17 bases between. CDR1 is DFQATT, CDR2 SNEGSKA, per germline (reference sequence). Here the CDR3 reads CSAVGRVRKTQYF. For the CDR3, the DNA is TGCAGTGCAGTCGGGCGAGTTCGTAAGACCCAGTACTTC.

This clonotype has a count of ten or more. The chain recombines TRBV25-1 with TRBJ2-2, with 7 bases aligning to TRBD2. Germline lookup yields CDR1 MGHDK and CDR2 SYGVNS. The CDR3 contains 14 residues. CDR3 in DNA: TGTGACAAACTGGGGGGGACGGACACCGGGGAGCTGTTTTTT. It specifies CDKLGGTDTGELFF.

Turning to this clonotype: A much larger clone differs from this one at a single base, so this may be a read error. The chain links TRBV7-2 to TRBJ2-1, with 10 nucleotides matching TRBD2. CDR1 is SGHTA, CDR2 FQGNSA, per germline. The CDR3 is 16 residues long. CDR3 region: CAGSSGAGGPYNEQFF. For the CDR3, the DNA is TGTGCCGGCAGCTCAGGAGCGGGAGGGCCTTACAATGAGCAGTTCTTC.

The rearrangement links TRBV7-9 to TRBJ2-5; D not resolved. Looked up from germline, CDR1 is SEHNR and CDR2 is FQNEAQ (reference sequence). Trimming cost V 1 base and J 2 bases, with 8 bases left between them. This CDR3 contains 14 residues. CDR3 sequence reads: CASSLDPPQETQYF. For the CDR3, the DNA is TGTGCCAGCAGCTTAGATCCGCCACAAGAGACCCAGTACTTC.

The DNA for the CDR3 is TGTGCCAGCAGCCCGGGAGGACAGGGGATGGCGCCCCAGCATTTT. Its protein product is CASSPGGQGMAPQHF. The chain has TRBV7-2 and TRBJ1-5; 9 positions agree with TRBD1. CDR1 is SGHTA and CDR2 is FQGNSA in the germline V gene. V lost 5 bases to trimming and J lost 9 bases; unmatched junction nucleotides: 11. The CDR3 has 15 amino acids. The full variable domain, its missing parts supplied by reference TRBV7-2 and TRBJ1-5, is GAGVSQSPSNKVTEKGKDVELRCDPISGHTALYWYRQSLGQGLEFLIYFQGNSAPDKSGLPSDRFSAERTGGSVSTLTIQRTQQEDSAVYLCASSPGGQGMAPQHFGDGTRLSIL.

Many counts were recorded for this clonotype. V usage is TRBV20-1 and J usage is TRBJ1-3; D not resolved. Germline V gene sequence: CDR1 DFQATT, CDR2 SNEGSKA (reference sequence). CDR3 length equals 12 residues. The V gene lost 6 bases and the J gene lost 0 bases, with 6 bases spanning the gap. This CDR3 is CSAPSSGNTIYF. CDR3 DNA: TGCAGTGCGCCAAGCTCTGGAAACACCATATATTTT.

This clonotype was seen ten or more times. The chain has TRBV25-1 and TRBJ2-1, with D possibly matching TRBD1 (5 bases). CDR1 is MGHDK, CDR2 SYGVNS, per germline. The CDR3 runs to 12 residues. V lost 7 bases and J 5 bases, leaving 9 bases between the germline ends. The DNA for the CDR3 is TGTGCCAGCAATAAAGGGGACAATGAGCAGTTCTTC. Its translation is CASNKGDNEQFF. Complete variable domain (other parts from reference TRBV25-1 and TRBJ2-1): EADIYQTPRYLVIGTGKKITLECSQTMGHDKMYWYQQDPGMELHLIHYSYGVNSTEKGDLSSESTVSRIRTEHFPLTLESARPSHTSQYLCASNKGDNEQFFGPGTRLTVL.

The chain couples TRBV13 to TRBJ2-1; D possibly corresponds to TRBD1 (5 bases). The CDR3 is 17 residues long. Germline-derived CDR1 and CDR2 are PRHDT and FYEKMQ (reference sequence). V gave up 6 bases and J gave up 13 bases, with 31 bases separating them. Written as DNA, the CDR3 is TGTGCCAGCAGTGAAGCGCGAAGGGGCAGAGAATACTACGACCAGTTCTTC. Translation: CASSEARRGREYYDQFF.

The CDR3 spells CSVATSGGANEQFF. The DNA of the CDR3 is TGCAGCGTTGCTACTAGCGGGGGGGCCAATGAGCAGTTCTTC. The gene calls are TRBV29-1 and TRBJ2-1; 13 bases line up with TRBD2. Germline V gives CDR1 SQVTM, CDR2 ANQGSEA. This CDR3 is 14 amino acids long. After removal of 4 bases from V and 6 bases from J, the junction contained 3 bases not matched to a gene.

The V call is TRBV2, the J call TRBJ2-1; D ambiguous. V dropped 3 bases and J dropped 10 bases, with 4 bases sitting between them. Germline values: CDR1 SNHLY, CDR2 FYNNEI. The CDR3 length is 10 residues. The CDR3 DNA reads as TGTGCCAGCAGTGAGGACGAGCAGTTCTTC. Protein sequence: CASSEDEQFF. Together with reference TRBV2 and TRBJ2-1, the CDR3 gives the full variable domain: EPEVTQTPSHQVTQMGQEVILRCVPISNHLYFYWYRQILGQKVEFLVSFYNNEISEKSEIFDDQFSVERPDGSNFTLKIRSTKLEDSAMYFCASSEDEQFFGPGTRLTVL.

V and J are TRBV20-1 and TRBJ2-7; TRBD1 aligns across 7 bases. The V gene end was trimmed by 6 bases and the J gene end by 2 bases; junction bases not matched to a gene: 13. The germline gives CDR1 DFQATT, CDR2 SNEGSKA (reference sequence). The CDR3 covers 15 residues. The CDR3 nucleotides are TGCAGTGCCCGAGCCCCCGGGACAGCAACCTACGAGCAGTACTTC. Encoded protein: CSARAPGTATYEQYF.

The V gene is TRBV5-5, the J gene TRBJ1-4; 10 bases agree with TRBD1. V lost 2 bases to trimming and J lost 6 bases; unmatched junction nucleotides: 1. Per germline, CDR1 SGHKS and CDR2 YYEKEE (reference sequence). CDR3 length equals 14 residues. The CDR3 loop reads CASSLGTGDEKLFF. The CDR3 DNA reads as TGTGCCAGCAGCTTAGGGACAGGGGATGAAAAACTGTTTTTT.

The CDR3 DNA is TGCGCCAGCAGTGGCCAGGGCGAAAAACTGTTTTTT. Its protein is CASSGQGEKLFF. The chain joins TRBV10-2 to TRBJ1-4; tentative D call: TRBD1 (5 bases). Germline values: CDR1 WSHSY, CDR2 SAAADI. V was trimmed by 4 bases and J by 8 bases, leaving 8 bases between them. The CDR3 sequence is 12 residues long.

On this clonotype: This may stem from a read error, because a much larger clone lies one nucleotide away. The chain joins TRBV9 to TRBJ2-1, with 13 bases identical to TRBD2. This CDR3 spans 16 amino acids. Germline CDR1 is SGDLS and CDR2 is YYNGEE. V shed 3 bases, J shed 9 bases, and the junction held 9 bases outside the gene matches. CDR3 in amino acids: CASSELAGGPSSEQFF. The CDR3 region has the DNA TGTGCCAGCAGCGAACTAGCGGGAGGGCCCTCGAGTGAGCAGTTCTTC.

The rearrangement joins TRBV29-1 to TRBJ1-1; 9 positions agree with TRBD1. The CDR3 consists of 14 residues. Trimming at V came to 7 bases and at J to 5 bases, leaving 11 bases not matched to a gene. Germline CDR1 is SQVTM and CDR2 is ANQGSEA. CDR3 DNA sequence: TGCAGCGCCTCCGGGACAGGGACGGGGACTGAAGCTTTCTTT. Its protein is CSASGTGTGTEAFF.

This clonotype was seen repeatedly, ten times or more. The chain couples TRBV6-9 to TRBJ2-2; 7 nucleotides align to TRBD1. V was pared by 4 bases and J by 7 bases, with 18 bases of the junction left unmatched. Germline-derived CDR1 and CDR2 are MNHGY and SVAAGI. CDR3 length: 18 residues. CDR3 region: CASSSDQTGDTVDGELFF. CDR3 in DNA: TGTGCCAGCAGTTCGGATCAAACAGGGGACACCGTGGACGGGGAGCTGTTTTTT.

The chain employs TRBV20-1 and TRBJ1-6, with 8 bases aligning to TRBD1. The CDR3 has 15 amino acids. Germline CDR1 and CDR2: DFQATT and SNEGSKA (reference sequence). The V segment lost 5 bases and the J segment 4 bases; nucleotides outside the gene matches: 7. The CDR3 spells CSASGQGAYNSPLHF. For the CDR3, the DNA is TGCAGTGCTTCAGGACAGGGAGCGTATAATTCACCCCTCCACTTT.

This clonotype is a singleton in its sample. The chain carries TRBV7-3 and TRBJ1-6; 8 bases line up with TRBD1. The CDR3 loop spans 14 amino acids. Germline CDR1 SGHTA, CDR2 FQGTGA. Germline trimming cut 2 bases from V and 8 bases from J; bases unmatched to any gene: 2. Here the CDR3 DNA reads TGTGCCAGCAGCTTACAGGGGGCTTATTCACCCCTCCACTTT. It is translated as CASSLQGAYSPLHF.

This clonotype was observed a few times. The gene calls are TRBV15 and TRBJ1-2, with unresolved D. V was clipped by 3 bases and J by 6 bases, with 11 bases between them. This CDR3 contains 13 residues. The V gene's germline CDR1 is LNHNV and CDR2 YYDKDF (reference sequence). In nucleotides, the CDR3 is TGTGCCACCAGCAGGACCTTCTTTAATGGCTACACCTTC. Protein sequence: CATSRTFFNGYTF. Combining the CDR3 with reference TRBV15 and TRBJ1-2 gives the whole variable domain DAMVIQNPRYQVTQFGKPVTLSCSQTLNHNVMYWYQQKSSQAPKLLFHYYDKDFNNEADTPDNFQSRRPNTSFCFLDIRSPGLGDTAMYLCATSRTFFNGYTFGSGTRLTVV.

This clonotype was seen only a few times. V is TRBV7-3 and J is TRBJ2-3, with D possibly being TRBD1 or TRBD2 (5 bases each). This CDR3 has 12 amino acids. Germline assignment: CDR1 SGHTA and CDR2 FQGTGA. Between the trimmed V and J ends, which lost 6 bases and 5 bases, there was a span of 9 bases. This chain's CDR3 is CASSGTGDTQYF. CDR3 bases: TGTGCCAGCAGTGGGACGGGAGATACGCAGTATTTT.

Worth noting for this clonotype: The junction departs from germline at one end; a sequencing error may be responsible. J is TRBJ1-6 and V is TRBV9, with 9 nucleotides matching TRBD1. CDR1 is SGDLS, CDR2 YYNGEE, per germline. The CDR3 is 16 residues long. Here the CDR3 DNA reads TGTGCCAGTAGCGGGGGGGACAGGGCCAGAGGCGTACCCCTCCACTTT. Encoded protein: CASSGGDRARGVPLHF.